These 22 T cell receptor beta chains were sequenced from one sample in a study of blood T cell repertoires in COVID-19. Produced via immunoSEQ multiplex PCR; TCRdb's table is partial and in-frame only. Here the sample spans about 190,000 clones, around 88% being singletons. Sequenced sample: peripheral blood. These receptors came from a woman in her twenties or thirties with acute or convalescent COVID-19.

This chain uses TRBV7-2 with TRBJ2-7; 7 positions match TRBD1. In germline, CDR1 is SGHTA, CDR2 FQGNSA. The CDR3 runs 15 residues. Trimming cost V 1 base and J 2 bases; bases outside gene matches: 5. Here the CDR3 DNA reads TGTGCCAGCAGCTTAGGGGGGACAGAAGCCTACGAGCAGTACTTC. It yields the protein CASSLGGTEAYEQYF.

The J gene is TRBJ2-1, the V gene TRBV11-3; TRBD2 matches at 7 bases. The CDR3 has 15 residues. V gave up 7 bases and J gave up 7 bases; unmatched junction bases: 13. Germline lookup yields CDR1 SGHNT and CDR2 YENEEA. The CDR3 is CASTHRGGLVNEQFF. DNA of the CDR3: TGTGCCAGCACCCACCGAGGAGGACTAGTTAATGAGCAGTTCTTC.

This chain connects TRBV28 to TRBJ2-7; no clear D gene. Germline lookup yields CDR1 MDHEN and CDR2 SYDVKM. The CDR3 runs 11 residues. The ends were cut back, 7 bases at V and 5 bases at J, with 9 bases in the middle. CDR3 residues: CASTLRDEQYF. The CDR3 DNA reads TGTGCCAGCACACTGCGAGACGAGCAGTACTTC.

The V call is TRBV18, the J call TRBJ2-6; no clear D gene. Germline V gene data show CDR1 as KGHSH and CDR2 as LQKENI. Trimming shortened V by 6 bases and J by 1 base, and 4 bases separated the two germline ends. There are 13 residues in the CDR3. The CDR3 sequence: CASSVSGANVLTF. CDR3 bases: TGTGCCAGCTCCGTGTCTGGGGCCAACGTCCTGACTTTC.

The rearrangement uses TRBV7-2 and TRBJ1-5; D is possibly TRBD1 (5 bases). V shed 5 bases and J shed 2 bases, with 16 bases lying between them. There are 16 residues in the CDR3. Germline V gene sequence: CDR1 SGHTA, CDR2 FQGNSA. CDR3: CASSREGNVGNQPQHF. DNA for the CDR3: TGTGCCAGCAGCCGGGAGGGGAATGTTGGCAATCAGCCCCAGCATTTT.

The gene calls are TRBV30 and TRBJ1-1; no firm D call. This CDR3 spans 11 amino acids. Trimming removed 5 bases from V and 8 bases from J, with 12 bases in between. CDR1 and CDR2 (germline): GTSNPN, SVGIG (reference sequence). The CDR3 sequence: CAWYAPTEAFF. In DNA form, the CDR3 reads TGTGCCTGGTATGCGCCTACCGAAGCTTTCTTT.

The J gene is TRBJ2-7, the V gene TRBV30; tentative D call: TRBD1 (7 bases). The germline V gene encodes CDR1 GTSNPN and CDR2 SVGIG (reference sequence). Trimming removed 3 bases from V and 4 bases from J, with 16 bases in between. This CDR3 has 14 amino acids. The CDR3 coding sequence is TGTGCCTGGAGCGGGGGACAGACTATTTACGAGCAGTACTTC. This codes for CAWSGGQTIYEQYF.

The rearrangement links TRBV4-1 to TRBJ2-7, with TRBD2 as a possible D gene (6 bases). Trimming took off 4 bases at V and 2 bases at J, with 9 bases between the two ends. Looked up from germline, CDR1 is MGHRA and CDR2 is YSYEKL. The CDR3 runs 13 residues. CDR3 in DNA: TGCGCCAGCAGCCCCGGGGGACCCTACGAGCAGTACTTC. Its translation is CASSPGGPYEQYF.

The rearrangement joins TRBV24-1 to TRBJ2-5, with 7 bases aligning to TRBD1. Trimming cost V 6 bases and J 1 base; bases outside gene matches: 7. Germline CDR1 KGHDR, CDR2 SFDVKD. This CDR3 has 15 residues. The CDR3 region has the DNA TGTGCCACCAGTACGCCCAAGGGGGCCCAAGAGACCCAGTACTTC. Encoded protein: CATSTPKGAQETQYF.

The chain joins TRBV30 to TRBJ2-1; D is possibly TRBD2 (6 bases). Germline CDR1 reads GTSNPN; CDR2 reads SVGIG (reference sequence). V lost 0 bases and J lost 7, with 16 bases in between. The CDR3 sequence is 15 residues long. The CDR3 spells CAWSVRGSGMNEQFF. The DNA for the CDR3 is TGTGCCTGGAGTGTACGGGGGTCAGGAATGAATGAGCAGTTCTTC.

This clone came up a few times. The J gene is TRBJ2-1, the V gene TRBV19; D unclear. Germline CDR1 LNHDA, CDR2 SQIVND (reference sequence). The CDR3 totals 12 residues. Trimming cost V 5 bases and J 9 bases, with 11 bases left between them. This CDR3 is CASSRVAAEQFF. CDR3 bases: TGTGCCAGTAGTCGGGTCGCCGCTGAGCAGTTCTTC.

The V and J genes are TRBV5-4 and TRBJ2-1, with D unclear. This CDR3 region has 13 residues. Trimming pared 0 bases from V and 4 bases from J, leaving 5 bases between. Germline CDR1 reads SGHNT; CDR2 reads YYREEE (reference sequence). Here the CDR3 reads CASSLGEYNEQFF. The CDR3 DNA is TGTGCCAGCAGCTTGGGAGAATACAATGAGCAGTTCTTC.

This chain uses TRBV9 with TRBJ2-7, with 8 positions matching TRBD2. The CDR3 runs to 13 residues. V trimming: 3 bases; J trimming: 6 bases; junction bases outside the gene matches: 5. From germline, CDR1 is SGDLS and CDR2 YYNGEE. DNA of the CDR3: TGTGCCAGCAGCGCGACTAGCGTGGGCGAGCAGTACTTC. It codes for CASSATSVGEQYF.

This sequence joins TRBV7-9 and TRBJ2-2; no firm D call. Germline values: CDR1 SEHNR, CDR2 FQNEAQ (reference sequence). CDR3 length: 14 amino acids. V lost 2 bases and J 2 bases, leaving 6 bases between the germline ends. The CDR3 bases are TGTGCCAGCAGCTTAATAGTAAACACCGGGGAGCTGTTTTTT. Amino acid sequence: CASSLIVNTGELFF. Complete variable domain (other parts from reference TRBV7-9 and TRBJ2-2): DTGVSQNPRHKITKRGQNVTFRCDPISEHNRLYWYRQTLGQGPEFLTYFQNEAQLEKSRLLSDRFSAERPKGSFSTLEIQRTEQGDSAMYLCASSLIVNTGELFFGEGSRLTVL.

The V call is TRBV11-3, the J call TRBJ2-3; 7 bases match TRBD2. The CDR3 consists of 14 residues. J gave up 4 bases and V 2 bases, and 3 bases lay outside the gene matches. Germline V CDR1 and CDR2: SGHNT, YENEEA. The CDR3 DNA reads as TGTGCCAGCAGCTTAAACGGGGGGTCAGATACGCAGTATTTT. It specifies CASSLNGGSDTQYF.

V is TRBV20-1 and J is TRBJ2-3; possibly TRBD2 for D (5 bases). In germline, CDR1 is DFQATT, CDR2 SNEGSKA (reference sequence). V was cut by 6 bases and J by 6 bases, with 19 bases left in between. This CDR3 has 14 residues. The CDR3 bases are TGCAGTGCGAGTCCGCTAGCCCCCATCGATACGCAGTATTTT. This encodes CSASPLAPIDTQYF.

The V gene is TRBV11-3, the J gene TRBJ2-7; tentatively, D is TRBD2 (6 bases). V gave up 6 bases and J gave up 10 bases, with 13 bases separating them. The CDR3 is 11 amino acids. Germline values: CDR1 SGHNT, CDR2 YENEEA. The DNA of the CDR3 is TGTGCCAGCAGGGGACTTTCCTCCCAGTACTTC. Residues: CASRGLSSQYF.

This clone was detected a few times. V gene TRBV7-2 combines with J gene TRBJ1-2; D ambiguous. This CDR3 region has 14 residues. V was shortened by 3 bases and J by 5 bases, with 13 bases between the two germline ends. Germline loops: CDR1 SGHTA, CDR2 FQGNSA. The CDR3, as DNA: TGTGCCAGCAGCTTCCCGACTCCCCCTTATGGCTACACCTTC. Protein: CASSFPTPPYGYTF.

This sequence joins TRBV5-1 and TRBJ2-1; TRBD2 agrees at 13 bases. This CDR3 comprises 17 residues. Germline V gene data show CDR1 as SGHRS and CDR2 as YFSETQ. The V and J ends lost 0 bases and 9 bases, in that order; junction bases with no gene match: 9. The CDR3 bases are TGCGCCAGCAGCTTGGGGCCCGGACTAGCGGGAGAACGTGAGCAGTTCTTC. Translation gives CASSLGPGLAGEREQFF. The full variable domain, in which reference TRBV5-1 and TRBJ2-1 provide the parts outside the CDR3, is KAGVTQTPRYLIKTRGQQVTLSCSPISGHRSVSWYQQTPGQGLQFLFEYFSETQRNKGNFPGRFSGRQFSNSRSEMNVSTLELGDSALYLCASSLGPGLAGEREQFFGPGTRLTVL.

In nucleotides, the CDR3 is TGCGCCAGCAGCTGGGGGGACACAGATACGCAGTATTTT. This encodes CASSWGDTDTQYF. This chain joins TRBV5-1 and TRBJ2-3; perhaps TRBD2 as D (6 bases). The germline gives CDR1 SGHRS, CDR2 YFSETQ. The V gene lost 3 bases and the J gene lost 2 bases, with 7 bases spanning the gap. This CDR3 has 13 residues.

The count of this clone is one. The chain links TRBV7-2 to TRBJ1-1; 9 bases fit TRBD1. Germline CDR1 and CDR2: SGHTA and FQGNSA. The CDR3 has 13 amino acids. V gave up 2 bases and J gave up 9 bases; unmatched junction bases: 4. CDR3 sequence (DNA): TGTGCCAGCAGCTTAAGACAGGGGGTGAAAGCTTTCTTT. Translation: CASSLRQGVKAFF.

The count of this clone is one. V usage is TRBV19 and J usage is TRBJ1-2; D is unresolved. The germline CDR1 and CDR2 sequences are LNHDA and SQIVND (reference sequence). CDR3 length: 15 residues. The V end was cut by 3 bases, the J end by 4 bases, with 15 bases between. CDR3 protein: CASSISVPRGYGYTF. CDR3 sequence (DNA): TGTGCCAGTAGTATTTCAGTCCCACGGGGCTATGGCTACACCTTC.